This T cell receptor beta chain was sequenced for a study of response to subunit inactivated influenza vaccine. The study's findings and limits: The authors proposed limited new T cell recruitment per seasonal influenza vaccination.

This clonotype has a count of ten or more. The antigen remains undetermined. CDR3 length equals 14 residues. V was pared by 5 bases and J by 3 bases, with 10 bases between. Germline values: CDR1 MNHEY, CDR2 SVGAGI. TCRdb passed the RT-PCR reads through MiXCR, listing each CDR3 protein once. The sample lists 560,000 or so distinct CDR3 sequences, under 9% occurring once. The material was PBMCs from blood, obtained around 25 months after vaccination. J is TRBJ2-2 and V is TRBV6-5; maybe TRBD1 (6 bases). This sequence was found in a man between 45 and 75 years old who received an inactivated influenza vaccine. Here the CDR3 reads CASSLQGYTGELFF. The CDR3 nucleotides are TGTGCCAGCAGTCTACAGGGTTACACCGGGGAGCTGTTTTTT.